This T cell receptor beta chain was sequenced during a study of T cells in Graves' hyperthyroidism and ophthalmopathy. This clonotype was counted many times. Its antigen is as yet unknown. Diagnostic decisions used clinical symptoms, serum thyroxine and TRAb, thyroid ultrasound and orbital computed tomography. The PBMCs were sourced from fresh peripheral blood (about 9.6 ml). Amplification of TCR beta CDR3 regions used RNA as the template. During a first-round RT-PCR of the TCR CDR3, the HTBI primer set was used. TCRdb reanalysed the multiplex PCR reads using MiXCR and keeps one entry per CDR3 protein. The top ten hold approximately 27% of the sample, which has 350,000 to 450,000 distinct CDR3 sequences, about 14% seen once. Points from the study as a whole: Blood also held most thyroid clonotypes expanded beyond 0.001.

This CDR3 is built from 13 residues. V lost 7 bases to trimming and J lost 2 bases; unmatched junction nucleotides: 3. Germline lookup yields CDR1 MNHNS and CDR2 SASEGT. Sequenced material: blood. The receptor's source is a man over 45 with Graves' ophthalmopathy. The J gene is TRBJ2-7, the V gene TRBV6-1; 9 bases are shared with TRBD1. Here the CDR3 DNA reads TGTGCCAGCACCGGGACAGGGACCTACGAGCAGTACTTC. It encodes CASTGTGTYEQYF.